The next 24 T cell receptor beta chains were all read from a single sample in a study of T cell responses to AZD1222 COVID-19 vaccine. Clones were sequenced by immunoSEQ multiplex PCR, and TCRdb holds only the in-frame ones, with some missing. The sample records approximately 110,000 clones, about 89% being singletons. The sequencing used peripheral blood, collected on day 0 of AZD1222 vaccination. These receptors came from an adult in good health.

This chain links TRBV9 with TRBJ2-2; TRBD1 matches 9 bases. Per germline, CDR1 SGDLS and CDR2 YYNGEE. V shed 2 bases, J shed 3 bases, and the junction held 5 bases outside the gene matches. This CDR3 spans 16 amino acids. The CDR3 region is CASSVWDRADTGELFF. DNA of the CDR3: TGTGCCAGCAGCGTTTGGGACAGGGCGGACACCGGGGAGCTGTTTTTT.

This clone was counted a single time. The CDR3 is CASSFDRETEKLFF. The DNA for the CDR3 is TGTGCCAGCAGCTTTGACAGGGAGACTGAAAAACTGTTTTTT. J is TRBJ1-4 and V is TRBV7-9; 7 nucleotides align to TRBD1. Germline CDR1 is SEHNR and CDR2 is FQNEAQ (reference sequence). This CDR3 spans 14 amino acids. V was pared by 3 bases and J by 7 bases, with 5 bases of the junction left unmatched.

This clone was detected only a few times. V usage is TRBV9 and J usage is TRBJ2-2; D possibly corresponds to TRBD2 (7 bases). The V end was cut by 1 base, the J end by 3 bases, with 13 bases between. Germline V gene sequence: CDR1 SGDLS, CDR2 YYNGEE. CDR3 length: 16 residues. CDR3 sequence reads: CASSVPGGMDTGELFF. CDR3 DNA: TGTGCCAGCAGCGTACCGGGGGGCATGGACACCGGGGAGCTGTTTTTT.

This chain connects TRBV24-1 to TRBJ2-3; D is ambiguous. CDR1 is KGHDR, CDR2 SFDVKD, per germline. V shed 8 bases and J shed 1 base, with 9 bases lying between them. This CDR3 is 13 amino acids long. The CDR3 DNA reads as TGTGCCACCAACGACGGACGCACAGATACGCAGTATTTT. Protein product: CATNDGRTDTQYF.

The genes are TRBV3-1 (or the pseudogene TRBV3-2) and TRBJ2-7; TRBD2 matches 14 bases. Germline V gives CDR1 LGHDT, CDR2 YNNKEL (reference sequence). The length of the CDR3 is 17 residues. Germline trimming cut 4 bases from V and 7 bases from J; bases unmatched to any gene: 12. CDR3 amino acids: CASSRGTSGGLEGEQYF. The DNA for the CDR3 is TGTGCCAGCAGCCGAGGGACTAGCGGGGGCCTCGAGGGGGAGCAGTACTTC.

CDR3 protein: CAWALRDEGEQYF. DNA for the CDR3: TGTGCCTGGGCTCTCAGGGATGAGGGCGAGCAGTACTTC. The chain carries TRBV30 and TRBJ2-7; D is possibly TRBD1 or TRBD2 (5 bases each). The V gene's germline CDR1 is GTSNPN and CDR2 SVGIG (reference sequence). Trimming took off 5 bases at V and 6 bases at J, with 17 bases between the two ends. This CDR3 contains 13 residues.

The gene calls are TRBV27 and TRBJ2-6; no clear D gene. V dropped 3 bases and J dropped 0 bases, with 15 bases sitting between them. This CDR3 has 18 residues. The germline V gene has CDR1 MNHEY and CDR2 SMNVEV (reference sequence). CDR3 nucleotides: TGTGCCAGCAGTTTGGGCCTCGGGTACTACTCTGGGGCCAACGTCCTGACTTTC. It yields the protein CASSLGLGYYSGANVLTF. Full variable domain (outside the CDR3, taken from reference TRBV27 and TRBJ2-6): EAQVTQNPRYLITVTGKKLTVTCSQNMNHEYMSWYRQDPGLGLRQIYYSMNVEVTDKGDVPEGYKVSRKEKRNFPLILESPSPNQTSLYFCASSLGLGYYSGANVLTFGAGSRLTVL.

The CDR3 nucleotides are TGTGCCAGCAGCCAAGCAGGGACTAATTCACCCCTCCACTTT. The encoded protein is CASSQAGTNSPLHF. The chain carries TRBV4-2 and TRBJ1-6; D is possibly TRBD1 (5 bases). The CDR3 runs to 14 residues. Germline assignment: CDR1 LGHNA and CDR2 YNFKEQ. V lost 1 base, J lost 6 bases, and 7 bases lay in between.

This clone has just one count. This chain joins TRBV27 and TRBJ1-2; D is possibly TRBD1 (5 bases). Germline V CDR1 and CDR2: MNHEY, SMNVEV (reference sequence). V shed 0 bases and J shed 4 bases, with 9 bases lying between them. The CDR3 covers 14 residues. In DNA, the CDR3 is TGTGCCAGCAGTTTATCGTCAGGGAGCTATGGCTACACCTTC. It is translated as CASSLSSGSYGYTF.

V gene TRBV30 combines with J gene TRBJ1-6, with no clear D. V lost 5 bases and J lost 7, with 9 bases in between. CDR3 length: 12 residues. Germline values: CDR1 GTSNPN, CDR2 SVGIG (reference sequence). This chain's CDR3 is CAWGSSNSPLHF. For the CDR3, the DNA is TGTGCCTGGGGCAGCTCCAATTCACCCCTCCACTTT.

The CDR3 loop reads CASRSRQGVTYEQYF. In nucleotides, the CDR3 is TGTGCCAGCAGAAGTAGACAGGGGGTTACCTACGAGCAGTACTTC. The V gene is TRBV28, the J gene TRBJ2-7; TRBD1 aligns across 9 bases. This CDR3 contains 15 residues. Germline loops: CDR1 MDHEN, CDR2 SYDVKM. The ends lost 6 bases at V and 2 bases at J; junction bases unmatched: 8.

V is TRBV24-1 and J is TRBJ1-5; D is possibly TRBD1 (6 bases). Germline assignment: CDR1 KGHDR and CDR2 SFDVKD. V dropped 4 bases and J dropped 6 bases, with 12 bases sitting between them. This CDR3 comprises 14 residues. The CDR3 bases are TGTGCCACCAGTGACTCAGGGGCCGGTCAGCCCCAGCATTTT. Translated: CATSDSGAGQPQHF.

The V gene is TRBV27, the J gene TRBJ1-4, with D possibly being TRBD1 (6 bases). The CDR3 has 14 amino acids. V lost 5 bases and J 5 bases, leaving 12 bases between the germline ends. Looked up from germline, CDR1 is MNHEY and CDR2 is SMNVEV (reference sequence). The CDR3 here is CASSGGQGNEKLFF. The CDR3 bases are TGTGCCAGCAGTGGCGGGCAGGGGAATGAAAAACTGTTTTTT.

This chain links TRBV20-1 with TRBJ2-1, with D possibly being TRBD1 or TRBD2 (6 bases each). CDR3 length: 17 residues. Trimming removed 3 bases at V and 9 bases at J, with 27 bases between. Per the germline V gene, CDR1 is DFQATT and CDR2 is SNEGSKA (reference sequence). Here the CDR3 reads CSASPGERRLRGGEQFF. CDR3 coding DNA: TGCAGTGCTAGTCCGGGTGAGAGAAGACTCAGGGGAGGTGAGCAGTTCTTC.

The CDR3 sequence: CASREEVREQFF. The DNA of the CDR3 is TGCGCCAGCAGAGAGGAGGTTCGGGAGCAGTTCTTC. The V gene is TRBV5-1, the J gene TRBJ2-1; D may be TRBD2 (5 bases). V was trimmed by 5 bases and J by 10 bases, leaving 13 bases between them. Germline lookup yields CDR1 SGHRS and CDR2 YFSETQ. There are 12 residues in the CDR3.

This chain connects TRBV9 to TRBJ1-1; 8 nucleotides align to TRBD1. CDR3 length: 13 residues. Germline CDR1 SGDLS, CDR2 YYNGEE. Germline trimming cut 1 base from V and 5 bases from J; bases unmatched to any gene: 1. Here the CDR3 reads CASSVTGGTEAFF. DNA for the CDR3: TGTGCCAGCAGCGTAACAGGGGGGACTGAAGCTTTCTTT.

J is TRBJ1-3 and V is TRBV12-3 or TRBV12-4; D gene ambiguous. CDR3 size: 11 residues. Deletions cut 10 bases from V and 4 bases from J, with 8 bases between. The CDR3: CAIEEGNTIYF. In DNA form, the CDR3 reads TGTGCCATAGAGGAAGGAAACACCATATATTTT.

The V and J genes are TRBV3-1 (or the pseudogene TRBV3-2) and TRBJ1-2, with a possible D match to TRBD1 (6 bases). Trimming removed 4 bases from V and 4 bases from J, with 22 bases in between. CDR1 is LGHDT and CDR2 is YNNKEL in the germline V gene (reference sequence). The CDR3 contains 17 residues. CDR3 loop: CASSPSDVTGIRYGYTF. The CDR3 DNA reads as TGTGCCAGCAGCCCCTCAGACGTGACAGGCATACGCTATGGCTACACCTTC.

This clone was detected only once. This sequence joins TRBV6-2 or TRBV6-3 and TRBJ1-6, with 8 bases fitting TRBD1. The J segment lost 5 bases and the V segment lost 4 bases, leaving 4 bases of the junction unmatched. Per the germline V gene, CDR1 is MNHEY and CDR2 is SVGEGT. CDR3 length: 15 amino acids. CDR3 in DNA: TGTGCCAGCAGTTCCCCGACAGGGGATAATTCACCCCTCCACTTT. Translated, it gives CASSSPTGDNSPLHF.

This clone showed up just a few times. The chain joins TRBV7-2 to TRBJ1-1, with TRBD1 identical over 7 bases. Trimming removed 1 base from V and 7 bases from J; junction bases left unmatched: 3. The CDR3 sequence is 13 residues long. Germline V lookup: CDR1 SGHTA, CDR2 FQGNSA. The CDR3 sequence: CASSLVQGDEAFF. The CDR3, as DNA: TGTGCCAGCAGCTTAGTTCAGGGGGATGAAGCTTTCTTT.

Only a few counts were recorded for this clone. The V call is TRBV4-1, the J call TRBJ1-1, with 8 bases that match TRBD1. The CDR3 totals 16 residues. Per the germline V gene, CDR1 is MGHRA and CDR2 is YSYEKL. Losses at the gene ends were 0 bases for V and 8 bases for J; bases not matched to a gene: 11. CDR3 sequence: CASSQDRNRTGWEAFF. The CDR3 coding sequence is TGCGCCAGCAGCCAAGATCGCAATAGGACAGGGTGGGAAGCTTTCTTT.

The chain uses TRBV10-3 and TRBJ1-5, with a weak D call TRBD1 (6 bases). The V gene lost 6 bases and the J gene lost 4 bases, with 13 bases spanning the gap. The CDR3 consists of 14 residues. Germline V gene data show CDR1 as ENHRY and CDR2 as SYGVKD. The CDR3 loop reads CAISRQEGNQPQHF. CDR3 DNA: TGTGCCATCAGCCGACAGGAAGGTAATCAGCCCCAGCATTTT.

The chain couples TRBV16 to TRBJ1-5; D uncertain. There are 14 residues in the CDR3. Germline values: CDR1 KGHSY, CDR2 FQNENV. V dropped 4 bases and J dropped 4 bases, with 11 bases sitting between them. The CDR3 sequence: CASSPSDVNQPQHF. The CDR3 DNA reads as TGTGCCAGCAGCCCGTCGGACGTTAATCAGCCCCAGCATTTT. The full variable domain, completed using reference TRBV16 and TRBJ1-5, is GEEVAQTPKHLVRGEGQKAKLYCAPIKGHSYVFWYQQVLKNEFKFLISFQNENVFDETGMPKERFSAKCLPNSPCSLEIQATKLEDSAVYFCASSPSDVNQPQHFGDGTRLSIL.

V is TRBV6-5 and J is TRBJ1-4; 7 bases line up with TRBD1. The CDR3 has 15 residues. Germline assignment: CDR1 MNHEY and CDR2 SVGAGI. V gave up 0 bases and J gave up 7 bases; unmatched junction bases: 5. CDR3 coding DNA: TGTGCCAGCAGTTACTCGGGGGCAGGGGGTGAAAAACTGTTTTTT. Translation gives CASSYSGAGGEKLFF.